One TCR beta chain is described in this entry. This entry comes from a study of CD8 T cells in Susac syndrome. This CDR3 region has 14 residues. In germline, CDR1 is GTSNPN, CDR2 SVGIG (reference sequence). Trimming removed 7 bases from V and 4 bases from J; junction bases left unmatched: 10. Random hexamers were used to reverse transcribe an amount of roughly 0.45 to 1 ug RNA. Via MiXCR, TCRdb re-called the immunoSEQ multiplex PCR reads, giving one row per CDR3 protein. The sample consists of around 79,000 distinct CDR3 sequences, around 94% of them appearing once. This chain connects TRBV30 to TRBJ2-3; TRBD1 agrees at 8 bases. The source of this sequence is a human donor with Susac syndrome. Material for sequencing was CD8+ T cells from PBMCs. The CDR3 DNA reads as TGTGCCTCGGACAGGGCAGGTTATCCAGATACGCAGTATTTT. Translated: CASDRAGYPDTQYF.